Sequencing of this T cell receptor (beta chain) was carried out in a study of OX40 agonist ivuxolimab in advanced cancers. Study-level background: Two cutaneous melanoma patients and one hepatocellular carcinoma patient, three in all, had partial responses. Study-level findings and limits: More expanded clones were seen, on average, in CD8+ T cells than in CD4+. Determination of antigen specificity was not performed for the expanded peripheral T cells.

The table came from immunoSEQ multiplex PCR; TCRdb's copy has only in-frame clones and leaves some out. This table holds about 94,000 clones, around 86% found once. The CDR3 loop spans 16 amino acids. Trimming took 3 bases from V and 6 from J, leaving 19 bases between them. The germline CDR1 and CDR2 sequences are SGHTA and FQGNSA. Autoimmune disease history or systemic immunosuppression meant exclusion. With respect to this clone: What it recognizes is unknown.

V gene TRBV7-2 combines with J gene TRBJ2-3, with D possibly being TRBD2 (5 bases). The source was CD4+ or CD8+ T cells sorted from blood, collected in a trial of the OX40 agonist ivuxolimab. The origin of this receptor is an adult with an advanced solid tumor such as melanoma, head and neck, liver or kidney cancer. The DNA of the CDR3 is TGTGCCAGCAGCTTTCCGGACTGGTATTATGGGGATACGCAGTATTTT. Translated: CASSFPDWYYGDTQYF.